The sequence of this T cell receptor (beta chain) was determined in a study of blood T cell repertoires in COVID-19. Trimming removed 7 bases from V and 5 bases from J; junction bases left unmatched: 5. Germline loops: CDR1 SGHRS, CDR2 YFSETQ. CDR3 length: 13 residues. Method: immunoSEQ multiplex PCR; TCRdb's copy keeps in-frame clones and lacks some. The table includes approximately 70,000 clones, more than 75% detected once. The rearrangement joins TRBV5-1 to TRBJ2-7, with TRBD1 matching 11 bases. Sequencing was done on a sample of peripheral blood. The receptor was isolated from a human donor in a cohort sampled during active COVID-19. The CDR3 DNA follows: TGCGCCAGCGGGGACAGGGGGAGTGACGAGCAGTACTTC. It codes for CASGDRGSDEQYF. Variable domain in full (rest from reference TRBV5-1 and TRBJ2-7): KAGVTQTPRYLIKTRGQQVTLSCSPISGHRSVSWYQQTPGQGLQFLFEYFSETQRNKGNFPGRFSGRQFSNSRSEMNVSTLELGDSALYLCASGDRGSDEQYFGPGTRLTVT.